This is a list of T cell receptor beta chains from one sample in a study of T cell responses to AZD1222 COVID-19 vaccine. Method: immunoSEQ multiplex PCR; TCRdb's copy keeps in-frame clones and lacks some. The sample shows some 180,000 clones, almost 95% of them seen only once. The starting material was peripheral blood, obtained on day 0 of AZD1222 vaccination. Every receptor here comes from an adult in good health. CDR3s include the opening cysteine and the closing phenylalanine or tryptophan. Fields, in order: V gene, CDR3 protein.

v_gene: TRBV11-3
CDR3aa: CASSLDEGEQPQHF

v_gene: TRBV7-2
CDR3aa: CASSLLREAFF

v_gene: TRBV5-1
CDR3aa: CASSLMGGTEAFF

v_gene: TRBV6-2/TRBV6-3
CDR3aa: CASSYYTEAFF

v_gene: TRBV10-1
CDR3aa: CASSEQGSYGYTF

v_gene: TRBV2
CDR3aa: CASSWDSGNTIYF

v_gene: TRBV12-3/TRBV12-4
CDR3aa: CASALQGGQPQHF

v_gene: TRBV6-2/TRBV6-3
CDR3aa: CASSFSTGAGQPQHF

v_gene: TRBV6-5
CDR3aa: CASSRDNVYSYEQYF

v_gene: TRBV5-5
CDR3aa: CASSLVEEAFF

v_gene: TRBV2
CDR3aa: CASSDLRTGFYEQYF

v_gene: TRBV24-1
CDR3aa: CATSDPRTGGNTIYF

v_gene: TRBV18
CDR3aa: CASSEGQGSGYTF

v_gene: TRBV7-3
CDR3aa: CASSLTGGQVYEQYF

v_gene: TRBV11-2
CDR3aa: CASNPGGGRGNEQFF

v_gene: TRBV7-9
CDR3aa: CASSRDRLNEKLFF

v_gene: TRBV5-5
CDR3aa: CASSLHQGPGNTIYF

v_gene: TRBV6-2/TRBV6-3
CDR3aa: CASSYLWLNQPQHF

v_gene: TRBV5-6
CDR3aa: CASSLVGTIGNSPLHF

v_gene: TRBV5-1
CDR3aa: CASSEGQGAYETQYF

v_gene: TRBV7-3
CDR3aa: CASSFSGGMGEELFF

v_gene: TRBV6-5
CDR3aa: CASGWGNTIYF

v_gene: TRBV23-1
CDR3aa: CASSPGGGTGELFF

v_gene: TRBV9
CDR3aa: CASSVESQSLAGIGYTF

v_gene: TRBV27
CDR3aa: CASSLAGTGGYGYTF

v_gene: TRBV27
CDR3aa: CASSFNIRRGSYNEQFF

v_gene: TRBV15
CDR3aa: CAPRPGGGPFFSGANVLTF

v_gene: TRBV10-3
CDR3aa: CAVSIGTGDQPQHF

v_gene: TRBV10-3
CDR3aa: CAISLQGASDYEQYF

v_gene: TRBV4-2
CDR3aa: CASSQDVLGLGQSYGYTF

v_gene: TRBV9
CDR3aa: CASSVAGARGQPQHF